Included here is one T cell receptor (beta chain) sequence, with context. Its antigen is as yet unknown. The TCRbeta library was prepared with unique molecular identifiers. TCRdb reprocessed the PCR reads via MiXCR and lists one record per CDR3 protein. Here the sample spans about 240,000 distinct CDR3 sequences, over 20% being singletons. V lost 2 bases and J lost 2, with 5 bases in between. Germline assignment: CDR1 SEHNR and CDR2 FQNEAQ (reference sequence). The CDR3 has 13 amino acids. The entry originates in a study of T-cell reconstitution after alpha-beta-depleted transplantation in children. Study results and caveats: As was reported, about two months after transplant, alpha-beta T cells came from several hundred expanded graft clones. After transplant, high TCRbeta diversity at day 60 in some patients arose from surviving recipient T cells and thymic progenitors. T-cell counts and diversity at one year post-transplant came mainly from newly produced T cells.

This chain joins TRBV7-9 and TRBJ2-3; D gene uncertain. Source: PBMCs, taken before TCRalphabeta/CD19-depleted stem cell transplant. The sequence was obtained from a girl aged 2-10 years with Fanconi anemia, due to receive a stem cell transplant. The CDR3 DNA follows: TGTGCCAGCAGCTTACATACCACAGATACGCAGTATTTT. It codes for CASSLHTTDTQYF.